This TCR beta chain was recorded in a study of blood T cells in healthy people across ages. Study-wide findings and caveats: Samples with more naive T cells showed higher observed beta diversity.

The CDR3 has 14 residues. Germline CDR1 is SGHTA and CDR2 is FQGNSA. After removal of 6 bases from V and 4 bases from J, the junction contained 8 bases not matched to a gene. A J-beta primer mix and a sample-barcoded 5' primer were used in a second PCR of about 6 to 12 cycles. MiXCR, applied by TCRdb to the 5' RACE reads, yields one record per CDR3 protein. The table records roughly 1.5 million distinct CDR3 sequences, roughly two fifths of them present only once. Notes on this clonotype: The antigen is undetermined.

Extraction yielded at least 6 micrograms of total RNA per sample. The clonotype was recovered from a woman younger than 30 in good health. The sample was blood. This chain uses TRBV7-2 with TRBJ2-5; 7 bases align to TRBD2. The CDR3 loop is CASRSGREGETQYF. The CDR3 DNA sequence: TGTGCCAGCAGAAGCGGCAGGGAGGGAGAGACCCAGTACTTC.